The TCR beta chain under discussion was sequenced for a study of T cell responses to AZD1222 COVID-19 vaccine. Profiled with immunoSEQ multiplex PCR; TCRdb holds only in-frame clones, not every one. The sample includes more than 150,000 clones, over 80% of them seen just once. To note about this clone: Mismatch with germline at one junction end may stem from a read error.

The receptor was derived from an adult in good health. Sequenced material: peripheral blood, taken on day 0 of AZD1222 vaccination.

The chain's CDR3 is CRAGFTEAFF. The CDR3 nucleotides are TGCCGTGCAGGCTTCACTGAAGCTTTCTTT. The chain employs TRBV19 and TRBJ1-1; no clear D. The CDR3 is made up of 10 amino acids. The germline gives CDR1 LNHDA, CDR2 SQIVND (reference sequence).